The 29 T cell receptor beta chains reported below all come from one sample, sequenced in a study of T cell repertoires in cytomegalovirus infection. Which antigens these TCRs recognize remains unknown. TCRdb called the reads again in MiXCR, with one record for every CDR3 protein. The sample lists about 890,000 distinct CDR3 sequences; approximately 33% were seen once. This sample comprised cultured CD8+ T cells from PBMCs, obtained from culture after CMV antigen stimulation. The source is a human donor in good health (CMV status not recorded). Some clones in this sample may be carry-over from other donors' samples.

The chain uses TRBV19 and TRBJ2-7; TRBD2 agrees at 14 bases. The CDR3 is 15 amino acids. V lost 5 bases to trimming and J lost 2 bases; unmatched junction nucleotides: 2. Germline CDR1 reads LNHDA; CDR2 reads SQIVND (reference sequence). Here the CDR3 DNA reads TGTGCCAGTAGTGTGGGACTAGCGGGGGCCTACGAGCAGTACGTC. Its translation: CASSVGLAGAYEQYV.

V gene TRBV6-6 combines with J gene TRBJ2-5; perhaps TRBD1 as D (6 bases). V lost 7 bases to trimming and J lost 2 bases, with 8 bases between them. There are 12 residues in the CDR3. Germline V gene lookup returns CDR1 MNHNY and CDR2 SVGAGI (reference sequence). CDR3 amino acids: CASKGQQETQYF. CDR3 DNA sequence: TGTGCCAGCAAAGGACAGCAAGAGACCCAGTACTTC.

The chain carries TRBV6-1 and TRBJ2-7; 12 nucleotides agree with TRBD1. Losses at the gene ends were 5 bases for V and 5 bases for J; bases not matched to a gene: 16. There are 18 residues in the CDR3. CDR1 is MNHNS, CDR2 SASEGT, per germline. The CDR3 DNA follows: TGTGCCAGCAGTAAGTTGGGGGGACAGGGGGCGAGAGGCGACGAGCAGTACTTC. As protein: CASSKLGGQGARGDEQYF.

The chain recombines TRBV20-1 with TRBJ1-1; D gene ambiguous. Trimming left V 1 base short and J 0 bases short, with 15 bases between. Germline V gene sequence: CDR1 DFQATT, CDR2 SNEGSKA (reference sequence). The CDR3 contains 16 residues. CDR3 sequence reads: CSARGEGTVMNTEAFF. The CDR3 DNA follows: TGCAGTGCTAGAGGGGAGGGAACAGTCATGAACACTGAAGCTTTCTTT.

V usage is TRBV10-1 and J usage is TRBJ2-1, with 8 bases matching TRBD2. V was pared by 5 bases and J by 4 bases, with 10 bases of the junction left unmatched. Germline lookup yields CDR1 WNHNN and CDR2 SYGVQD (reference sequence). The CDR3 length is 16 residues. The CDR3 reads CASSPSTSGLYNEQFF. The CDR3 bases are TGCGCCAGCAGTCCCTCTACTAGCGGACTATACAATGAGCAGTTCTTC.

This clonotype appeared many times. V is TRBV6-2 or TRBV6-3 and J is TRBJ2-3, with D tentatively TRBD1 or TRBD2 (6 bases each). The CDR3 totals 16 residues. Trimming took 2 bases from V and 3 from J, leaving 15 bases between them. From germline, CDR1 is MNHEY and CDR2 SVGEGT. For the CDR3, the DNA is TGTGCCAGCAGTTACCCGCCGTCGGGGGCTACAGATACGCAGTATTTT. Protein: CASSYPPSGATDTQYF.

The V gene is TRBV7-4, the J gene TRBJ2-1; D is unclear. V was shortened by 7 bases and J by 0 bases, with 19 bases between the two germline ends. This CDR3 region has 17 residues. In germline, CDR1 is SGHVT, CDR2 SQSDAQ. Written as DNA, the CDR3 is TGTGCCAGCATCGTCAGCCCCCCGCTTATCTCCTACAATGAGCAGTTCTTC. This codes for CASIVSPPLISYNEQFF.

This clonotype was detected only a few times. The chain joins TRBV19 to TRBJ2-2, with D possibly matching TRBD1 (7 bases). Trimming shortened V by 8 bases and J by 6 bases, and 16 bases separated the two germline ends. Germline CDR1 is LNHDA and CDR2 is SQIVND (reference sequence). The CDR3 spans 14 residues. CDR3 protein: CASEASGGSGELFF. In DNA form, the CDR3 reads TGTGCCAGTGAGGCCTCAGGGGGGTCCGGGGAGCTGTTTTTT.

This clonotype occurred a few times. V and J are TRBV9 and TRBJ2-1; 8 bases line up with TRBD2. Trimming cost V 6 bases and J 6 bases; bases outside gene matches: 8. Per the germline V gene, CDR1 is SGDLS and CDR2 is YYNGEE. The CDR3 totals 14 residues. The CDR3 DNA follows: TGTGCCAGCACCCCGGGGGGGTTTAGCAATGAGCAGTTCTTC. It specifies CASTPGGFSNEQFF.

The V call is TRBV6-2 or TRBV6-3, the J call TRBJ2-2; tentatively, D is TRBD2 (6 bases). The CDR3 loop spans 15 amino acids. V was trimmed by 2 bases and J by 0 bases, leaving 7 bases between them. In germline, CDR1 is MNHEY, CDR2 SVGEGT. The CDR3 DNA follows: TGTGCCAGCAGTTACGCGGGACCGAACACCGGGGAGCTGTTTTTT. Translating gives CASSYAGPNTGELFF.

V is TRBV7-6 and J is TRBJ2-3; D is perhaps TRBD1 (6 bases). Germline V CDR1 and CDR2: SGHVS, FNYEAQ. This CDR3 has 15 amino acids. Trimming removed 5 bases from V and 3 bases from J, with 15 bases in between. The CDR3 is CASSQNDQGTDTQYF. CDR3 DNA: TGTGCCAGCAGCCAGAACGATCAGGGGACAGATACGCAGTATTTT.

Remarks on this clonotype: Sequence at one end of the junction differs from germline and may be a read error. In nucleotides, the CDR3 is TGTGTCAGCATCGGGTGGGGGACAGGGGGTTACGAGCAGTACTTC. It is translated as CVSIGWGTGGYEQYF. The rearrangement joins TRBV6-8 to TRBJ2-7, with 11 bases lining up with TRBD1. Looked up from germline, CDR1 is MNHGY and CDR2 is SAAAGT. The CDR3 is made up of 15 amino acids.

This clonotype occurred a few times. The V call is TRBV27, the J call TRBJ1-3, with a possible D match to TRBD1 (6 bases). This CDR3 is built from 17 residues. V was trimmed by 8 bases and J by 0 bases, leaving 20 bases between them. The germline CDR1 and CDR2 sequences are MNHEY and SMNVEV (reference sequence). CDR3 loop: CASRNHGQCRSGNTIYF. CDR3 sequence (DNA): TGTGCCAGCCGTAACCATGGACAGTGCCGCTCTGGAAACACCATATATTTT.

The gene calls are TRBV7-9 and TRBJ1-3; D gene ambiguous. CDR3 length equals 15 residues. V lost 1 base to trimming and J lost 2 bases, with 9 bases between them. Germline values: CDR1 SEHNR, CDR2 FQNEAQ (reference sequence). CDR3 sequence reads: CASSLVVTPGNTIYF. The DNA of the CDR3 is TGTGCCAGCAGCTTAGTTGTAACACCTGGAAACACCATATATTTT.

The rearrangement joins TRBV24-1 to TRBJ2-1; 8 nucleotides align to TRBD1. The CDR3 contains 14 residues. J gave up 7 bases and V 4 bases, and 5 bases lay outside the gene matches. Germline lookup yields CDR1 KGHDR and CDR2 SFDVKD. As DNA, the CDR3 is TGTGCCACCAGTGAGCGGACAGGGTTGAATGAGCAGTTCTTC. This codes for CATSERTGLNEQFF.

Turning to this clonotype: A read error may produce the germline difference seen at one junction end. The genes are TRBV4-1 and TRBJ1-6, with TRBD1 identical over 12 bases. Germline CDR1 reads MGHRA; CDR2 reads YSYEKL. The CDR3 extends over 17 amino acids. CDR3 protein: CASSHLTPGTGGSPLHF. The CDR3, as DNA: TGTGCCAGCAGCCACCTCACCCCCGGGACAGGGGGCTCACCCCTCCACTTT.

Concerning this clonotype: It may be a read error: a sequence one base away is much more abundant. The J gene is TRBJ2-3, the V gene TRBV7-6; D is undetermined. CDR3 length: 16 amino acids. Germline assignment: CDR1 SGHVS and CDR2 FNYEAQ. CDR3 region: CVSSLEYARSTDTQYF. The DNA of the CDR3 is TGTGTCAGCAGCTTAGAGTATGCGAGAAGCACAGATACGCAGTATTTT.

This clonotype has just a few counts. The chain is built from TRBV7-4 and TRBJ2-1; the match to TRBD2 covers 10 bases. The germline CDR1 and CDR2 sequences are SGHVT and SQSDAQ. Trimming took 3 bases from V and 4 from J; bases not matched to a gene: 9. The CDR3 is 17 amino acids. The CDR3 loop reads CASSLTPGLADYNEQFF. DNA for the CDR3: TGTGCCAGCAGCTTGACACCCGGACTAGCGGATTACAATGAGCAGTTCTTC. Based on the CDR3 plus reference TRBV7-4 and TRBJ2-1, the full variable domain is GAGVSQSPRYKVAKRGRDVALRCDSISGHVTLYWYRQTLGQGSEVLTYSQSDAQRDKSGRPSGRFSAERPERSVSTLKIQRTEQGDSAVYLCASSLTPGLADYNEQFFGPGTRLTVL.

This clonotype came up a few times. The gene calls are TRBV13 and TRBJ2-3, with 9 bases lining up with TRBD2. Unmatched junction bases numbered 3, after V lost 3 bases and J lost 2 bases. CDR3 length: 15 amino acids. Germline V lookup: CDR1 PRHDT, CDR2 FYEKMQ (reference sequence). The CDR3 reads CASSLRGGATDTQYF. The CDR3 nucleotides are TGTGCCAGCAGCTTGCGGGGGGGCGCCACAGATACGCAGTATTTT.

V gene TRBV27 combines with J gene TRBJ1-6; TRBD1 is a possible D gene (5 bases). This CDR3 has 15 residues. Per the germline V gene, CDR1 is MNHEY and CDR2 is SMNVEV (reference sequence). V shed 3 bases and J shed 8 bases, with 14 bases lying between them. The CDR3, as DNA: TGTGCCAGCAGTTTCCAGGGAGGGAGGGATTCACCCCTCCACTTT. Translating gives CASSFQGGRDSPLHF.

There are a few counts of this clonotype. This rearrangement joins TRBV7-2 to TRBJ1-2; D may be TRBD1 (5 bases). Germline V gene sequence: CDR1 SGHTA, CDR2 FQGNSA. V was trimmed by 0 bases and J by 3 bases, leaving 8 bases between them. CDR3 size: 14 residues. CDR3 nucleotide sequence: TGTGCCAGCAGCTTAGCACAAGGGGACTATGGCTACACCTTC. Amino acid sequence: CASSLAQGDYGYTF.

The rearrangement joins TRBV12-3 or TRBV12-4 to TRBJ2-7; TRBD1 agrees at 8 bases. The J segment lost 3 bases and the V segment lost 6 bases, leaving 7 bases of the junction unmatched. This CDR3 has 14 amino acids. The CDR3 DNA reads as TGTGCCAGCAGCCCGACAGGGGTCAGCTACGAGCAGTACTTC. This translates into CASSPTGVSYEQYF.

This clonotype has more than one count but fewer than ten. V and J are TRBV6-5 and TRBJ1-6; D gene ambiguous. CDR3 length equals 16 residues. V lost 0 bases and J lost 6, with 12 bases in between. CDR1 and CDR2 from the germline V gene are MNHEY and SVGAGI. This CDR3 is CASSYSSSFGNSPLHF. Here the CDR3 DNA reads TGTGCCAGCAGTTACTCGAGCTCTTTCGGTAATTCACCCCTCCACTTT.

This clonotype was seen a handful of times. The chain carries TRBV4-2 and TRBJ2-5; 7 nucleotides match TRBD2. From germline, CDR1 is LGHNA and CDR2 YNFKEQ. The CDR3 totals 15 residues. V lost 8 bases and J lost 3; bases outside the gene matches: 12. CDR3 in amino acids: CASSRRGGPKETQYF. The CDR3 bases are TGTGCCAGCTCAAGGCGCGGGGGTCCAAAAGAGACCCAGTACTTC.

The chain is built from TRBV28 and TRBJ2-1; TRBD2 matches 9 bases. Germline V lookup: CDR1 MDHEN, CDR2 SYDVKM. The CDR3 runs to 14 residues. V was pared by 5 bases and J by 7 bases, with 6 bases of the junction left unmatched. The CDR3 DNA reads TGTGCCAGCAGTACCCCGGGACTAGCAAATGAGCAGTTCTTC. Translation gives CASSTPGLANEQFF.

The J gene is TRBJ2-7, the V gene TRBV2; a possible D gene is TRBD1 (5 bases). V lost 10 bases, J lost 6 bases, and 16 bases lay in between. The CDR3 extends over 12 amino acids. The germline V gene encodes CDR1 SNHLY and CDR2 FYNNEI. The CDR3 DNA is TGTGCCACCGGACACCCCAGGCGCGAGCAGTACTTC. This translates into CATGHPRREQYF.

The sample holds a few counts of this clonotype. The chain combines TRBV27 with TRBJ1-2; 10 bases map to TRBD1. The germline V gene encodes CDR1 MNHEY and CDR2 SMNVEV (reference sequence). Trimming at V came to 0 bases and at J to 8 bases, leaving 6 bases not matched to a gene. The CDR3 extends over 15 amino acids. This CDR3 is CASSLSGTGVLGYTF. CDR3 coding DNA: TGTGCCAGCAGTTTATCAGGGACAGGGGTTTTAGGCTACACCTTC.

The rearrangement joins TRBV29-1 to TRBJ2-3; no clear D. This CDR3 comprises 13 residues. Germline V lookup: CDR1 SQVTM, CDR2 ANQGSEA. With 4 bases removed from V and 2 bases from J, the gap between germline ends came to 10 bases. The CDR3 nucleotides are TGCAGCGTTGTAGGGCCGAACACAGATACGCAGTATTTT. This encodes CSVVGPNTDTQYF.

The chain couples TRBV6-5 to TRBJ2-7; a possible D gene is TRBD1 (5 bases). CDR1 is MNHEY and CDR2 is SVGAGI in the germline V gene. The V end was cut by 6 bases, the J end by 0 bases, with 9 bases between. There are 13 residues in the CDR3. The CDR3 DNA follows: TGTGCCAGCAGACAGGTTTCCTCCTACGAGCAGTACTTC. Translated, it gives CASRQVSSYEQYF.